The sequence of this T cell receptor (beta chain) was determined in a study of cytomegalovirus exposure and HLA in healthy donors. Regarding the study as a whole: Later analysis demonstrated an association between a missense DCLRE1C variant and TCR beta V- and J-gene trimming.

It was with 60 Vbeta and 13 Jbeta primers that the PCR ran. The data were produced by immunoSEQ multiplex PCR, yet TCRdb's version contains in-frame clones alone and is incomplete. Seen here are a few hundred thousand clones, 92% observed once, and the top ten hold about 1.5%. A remark on this clone: The antigen is not known. An end of the junction does not agree with germline; a read error may underlie this.

CDR1 is SSHAT and CDR2 is FNYEAQ in the germline V gene (reference sequence). This CDR3 spans 13 amino acids. This sequence was found in a girl aged 2 to 9 in good health and CMV-seronegative. The V and J genes are TRBV7-7 and TRBJ2-3; the D is unclear. Sequences were obtained from PBMCs. CDR3 DNA: TGTGCTAGCAGCTTCCACACGGGAGATACGCAGTATTTT. Translated, it gives CASSFHTGDTQYF.